Shown below are 7 T cell receptor beta chains from a single sample sequenced in a study of cytomegalovirus exposure and HLA in healthy donors. TCRdb keeps only in-frame clones here, not all; method: immunoSEQ multiplex PCR. The repertoire holds 150,000 to 180,000 clones, around 84% seen once, with approximately 2% in the top ten. The sequenced sample was PBMCs. All receptors come from a human donor in good health.

This clone was observed a handful of times. The rearrangement joins TRBV5-1 to TRBJ2-2, with D possibly TRBD1 on 7 matching bases. Germline CDR1 SGHRS, CDR2 YFSETQ. There are 15 residues in the CDR3. V was shortened by 5 bases and J by 4 bases, with 15 bases between the two germline ends. In DNA, the CDR3 is TGCGCCAGCAGTGGAGGGGGCGCTGGCACCGGGGAGCTGTTTTTT. Its protein is CASSGGGAGTGELFF. The full variable domain, completed using reference TRBV5-1 and TRBJ2-2, is KAGVTQTPRYLIKTRGQQVTLSCSPISGHRSVSWYQQTPGQGLQFLFEYFSETQRNKGNFPGRFSGRQFSNSRSEMNVSTLELGDSALYLCASSGGGAGTGELFFGEGSRLTVL.

This chain connects TRBV27 to TRBJ2-2, with D maybe TRBD1 (7 bases). V was pared by 1 base and J by 7 bases, with 13 bases between. Germline V CDR1 and CDR2: MNHEY, SMNVEV (reference sequence). The CDR3 has 15 amino acids. CDR3: CASSLYTGEVGELFF. CDR3 DNA: TGTGCCAGCAGTTTATACACAGGGGAGGTCGGGGAGCTGTTTTTT.

The gene calls are TRBV10-1 and TRBJ2-1; 9 nucleotides agree with TRBD2. Germline V gene sequence: CDR1 WNHNN, CDR2 SYGVQD (reference sequence). The CDR3 has 13 amino acids. V dropped 8 bases and J dropped 2; count of bases not matched to a gene: 1. This CDR3 is CASSSGTYNEQFF. The DNA of the CDR3 is TGCGCCAGCTCTAGCGGGACCTACAATGAGCAGTTCTTC.

The chain has TRBV9 and TRBJ2-7; possibly TRBD1 for D (6 bases). Germline assignment: CDR1 SGDLS and CDR2 YYNGEE. The CDR3 consists of 14 residues. V shed 4 bases and J shed 0 bases, with 11 bases lying between them. The CDR3 sequence is CASSPRQASYEQYF. Written as DNA, the CDR3 is TGTGCCAGCAGCCCTCGACAGGCCTCCTACGAGCAGTACTTC.

CDR3 sequence (DNA): TGTGCCAGCAGTGAAGTGTGGCTCGGGACAGCCACCTACGAGCAGTACTTC. Its protein product is CASSEVWLGTATYEQYF. The chain has TRBV27 and TRBJ2-7; 7 bases are shared with TRBD1. This CDR3 region has 17 residues. The V and J ends lost 5 bases and 2 bases, in that order; junction bases with no gene match: 15. Germline V gene sequence: CDR1 MNHEY, CDR2 SMNVEV (reference sequence).

The chain employs TRBV2 and TRBJ1-4, with TRBD1 as a possible D gene (5 bases). V gave up 4 bases and J gave up 3 bases, with 9 bases separating them. CDR1 SNHLY and CDR2 FYNNEI come from the germline V gene. This CDR3 comprises 14 residues. The DNA of the CDR3 is TGTGCCAGCAGTGGGGGGGTCCCTAATGAAAAACTGTTTTTT. Translating gives CASSGGVPNEKLFF.

The rearrangement links TRBV19 to TRBJ1-5; D unclear. The CDR3 has 14 residues. Trimming shortened V by 5 bases and J by 6 bases, and 14 bases separated the two germline ends. Per germline, CDR1 LNHDA and CDR2 SQIVND (reference sequence). The CDR3: CASSSGRGGQPQHF. Written as DNA, the CDR3 is TGTGCCAGTAGTTCCGGTCGCGGCGGTCAGCCCCAGCATTTT.